This entry lists 8 T cell receptor beta chains sequenced from one sample in a study of blood T cell repertoires in COVID-19. Sequencing used immunoSEQ multiplex PCR; TCRdb keeps in-frame clones, though not all of them. The profile covers 160,000 or so clones, with around 80% appearing a single time and approximately 19% taken by the ten largest. Sequencing was performed on peripheral blood. These receptors were collected from a woman of 80 years or more with acute or convalescent COVID-19.

The chain combines TRBV10-2 with TRBJ1-5; no reliable D call. Germline V lookup: CDR1 WSHSY, CDR2 SAAADI. This CDR3 spans 15 amino acids. With 10 bases removed from V and 2 bases from J, the gap between germline ends came to 18 bases. CDR3 in amino acids: CATRTQIGGNQPQHF. CDR3 bases: TGCGCCACCCGGACCCAAATCGGGGGCAATCAGCCCCAGCATTTT.

This clone was seen a few times. The CDR3 sequence: CASSYRRGNTEAFF. CDR3 DNA: TGTGCCAGCAGTTATAGAAGGGGGAACACTGAAGCTTTCTTT. The rearrangement uses TRBV5-8 and TRBJ1-1, with D tentatively TRBD1 (5 bases). Deletions cut 5 bases from V and 1 base from J, with 12 bases between. The germline gives CDR1 SGHTS, CDR2 YDEGEE. The CDR3 loop spans 14 amino acids.

Worth noting for this clone: Germline and junction disagree at one end, which may indicate a read error. V and J are TRBV7-7 and TRBJ2-3; TRBD1 matches at 8 bases. The V gene's germline CDR1 is SSHAT and CDR2 FNYEAQ (reference sequence). This CDR3 is built from 15 residues. The CDR3 sequence: CASSPGTGSTDTQYF. The CDR3 nucleotides are TGTGCTAGCAGCCCTGGGACAGGAAGCACAGATACGCAGTATTTT.

The V call is TRBV2, the J call TRBJ1-4, with D perhaps TRBD1 (6 bases). V lost 8 bases and J 7 bases, leaving 11 bases between the germline ends. The CDR3 totals 12 residues. Germline V lookup: CDR1 SNHLY, CDR2 FYNNEI. CDR3 bases: TGTGCCAGCGCTCAACAGGGTGAAAAACTGTTTTTT. Translated, it gives CASAQQGEKLFF.

This clone has more than one count but fewer than ten. This chain connects TRBV5-4 to TRBJ2-3, with 9 positions matching TRBD2. This CDR3 comprises 15 residues. The V gene's germline CDR1 is SGHNT and CDR2 YYREEE (reference sequence). Germline trimming cut 2 bases from V and 5 bases from J; bases unmatched to any gene: 6. Here the CDR3 reads CASSLGRGGRDTQYF. CDR3 DNA sequence: TGTGCCAGCAGCTTAGGGCGGGGGGGAAGAGATACGCAGTATTTT.

This clone showed up just a few times. This chain joins TRBV5-4 and TRBJ2-2; 10 nucleotides match TRBD2. The CDR3 spans 17 residues. Germline CDR1 SGHNT, CDR2 YYREEE (reference sequence). V was pared by 2 bases and J by 5 bases, with 9 bases of the junction left unmatched. The CDR3: CASSFGSSGGSTGELFF. The CDR3 DNA is TGTGCCAGCAGCTTTGGGTCTAGCGGGGGTTCTACCGGGGAGCTGTTTTTT.

The V gene is TRBV27, the J gene TRBJ2-3, with 8 nucleotides matching TRBD1. The CDR3 extends over 22 amino acids. Germline V gene sequence: CDR1 MNHEY, CDR2 SMNVEV (reference sequence). J lost 0 bases, V lost 4 bases, and 24 bases had no gene match. DNA of the CDR3: TGTGCCAGCAGTTCAGAGGGCCCGGGACAGGCCCTTTTTTATACAAGCACAGATACGCAGTATTTT. The encoded protein is CASSSEGPGQALFYTSTDTQYF.

This clone occurred a few times. The rearrangement joins TRBV5-1 to TRBJ2-2; 8 bases are shared with TRBD2. The CDR3 runs to 16 residues. J lost 8 bases, V lost 0 bases, and 9 bases had no gene match. The germline V gene encodes CDR1 SGHRS and CDR2 YFSETQ. CDR3 loop: CASSLADLAGGGELFF. The CDR3 DNA reads TGCGCCAGCAGCTTGGCCGATCTAGCGGGTGGAGGGGAGCTGTTTTTT.